Sequencing of this T cell receptor beta chain was carried out in a study of control samples from healthy donors and cancer patients. Only in-frame clones appear in the TCRdb table, and some are missing; sequencing was by immunoSEQ multiplex PCR. The sample has 120,000 or so clones; more than 75% are singletons. Looked up from germline, CDR1 is SGHDT and CDR2 is YYEEEE. The CDR3 has 19 amino acids. Germline trimming cut 0 bases from V and 3 bases from J; bases unmatched to any gene: 16. This sequence was found in a man between 60 and 70 years old in good health. This chain connects TRBV5-6 to TRBJ2-7; 9 bases line up with TRBD1. Material for sequencing was blood. For the CDR3, the DNA is TGTGCCAGCAGCTTGGCCAGGGACAGGGTCCAGGTAGGTCTCTACGAGCAGTACTTC. Its protein is CASSLARDRVQVGLYEQYF.